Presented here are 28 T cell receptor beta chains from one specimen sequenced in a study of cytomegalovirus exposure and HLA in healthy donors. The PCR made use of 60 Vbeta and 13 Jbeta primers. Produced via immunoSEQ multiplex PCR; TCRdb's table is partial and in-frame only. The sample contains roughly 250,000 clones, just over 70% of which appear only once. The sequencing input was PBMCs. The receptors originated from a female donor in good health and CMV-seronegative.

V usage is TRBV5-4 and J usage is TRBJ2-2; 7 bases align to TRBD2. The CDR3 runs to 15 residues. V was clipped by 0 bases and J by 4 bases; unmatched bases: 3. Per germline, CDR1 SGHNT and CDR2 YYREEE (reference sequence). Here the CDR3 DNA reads TGTGCCAGCAGCTTGGCTGGGAGGGCCACCGGGGAGCTGTTTTTT. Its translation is CASSLAGRATGELFF.

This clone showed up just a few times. CDR3 sequence (DNA): TGTGCCACCAGCACAGGGGGTGTGGCGGGGACCTACGAGCAGTACTTC. Translating it yields CATSTGGVAGTYEQYF. This rearrangement joins TRBV15 to TRBJ2-7, with a possible D match to TRBD1 (7 bases). The CDR3 is made up of 16 amino acids. Trimming pared 4 bases from V and 2 bases from J, leaving 18 bases between. CDR1 and CDR2 (germline): LNHNV, YYDKDF (reference sequence).

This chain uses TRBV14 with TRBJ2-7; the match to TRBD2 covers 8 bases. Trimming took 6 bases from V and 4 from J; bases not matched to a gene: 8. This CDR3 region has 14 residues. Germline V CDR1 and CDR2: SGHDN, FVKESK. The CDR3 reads CASRSKAGEYEQYF. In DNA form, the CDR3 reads TGTGCCAGCAGATCGAAAGCGGGAGAGTACGAGCAGTACTTC.

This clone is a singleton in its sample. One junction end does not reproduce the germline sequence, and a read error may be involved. Written as DNA, the CDR3 is TGTTCCAGCAGTCGGGGACATCGGGAAAAACTGTTTTTT. The encoded protein is CSSSRGHREKLFF. V is TRBV7-9 and J is TRBJ1-4, with a possible D match to TRBD1 (6 bases). The CDR3 is 13 amino acids. In germline, CDR1 is SEHNR, CDR2 FQNEAQ (reference sequence).

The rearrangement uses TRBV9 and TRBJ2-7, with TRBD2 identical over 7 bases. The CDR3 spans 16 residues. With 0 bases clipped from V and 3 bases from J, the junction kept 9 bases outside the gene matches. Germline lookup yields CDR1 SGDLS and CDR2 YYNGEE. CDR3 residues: CASSVDPSGDLYEQYF. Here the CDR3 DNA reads TGTGCCAGCAGCGTAGACCCTAGCGGAGACCTCTACGAGCAGTACTTC.

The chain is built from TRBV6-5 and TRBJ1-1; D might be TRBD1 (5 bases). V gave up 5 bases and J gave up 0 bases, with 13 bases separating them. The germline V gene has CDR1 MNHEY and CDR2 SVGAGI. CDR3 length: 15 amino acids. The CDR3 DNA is TGTGCCAGCAGTCAATGGCGGGGGATGAACACTGAAGCTTTCTTT. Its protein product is CASSQWRGMNTEAFF.

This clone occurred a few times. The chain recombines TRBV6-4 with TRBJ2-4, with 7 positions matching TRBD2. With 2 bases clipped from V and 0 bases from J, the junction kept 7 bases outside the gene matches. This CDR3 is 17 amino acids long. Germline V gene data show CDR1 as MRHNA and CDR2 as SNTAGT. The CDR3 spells CASSDVASGLAKNIQYF. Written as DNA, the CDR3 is TGTGCCAGCAGTGACGTCGCTAGCGGTCTAGCCAAAAACATTCAGTACTTC.

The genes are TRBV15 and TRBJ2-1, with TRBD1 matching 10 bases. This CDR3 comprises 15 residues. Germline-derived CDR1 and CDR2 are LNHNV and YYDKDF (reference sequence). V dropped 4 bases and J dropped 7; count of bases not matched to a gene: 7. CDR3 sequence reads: CATSTPGQGKNEQFF. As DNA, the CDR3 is TGTGCCACCAGCACACCGGGACAGGGGAAGAATGAGCAGTTCTTC.

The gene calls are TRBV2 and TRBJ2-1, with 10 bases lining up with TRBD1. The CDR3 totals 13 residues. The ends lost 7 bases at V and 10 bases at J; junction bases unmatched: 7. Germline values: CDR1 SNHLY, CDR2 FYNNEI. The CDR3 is CASTRDRGEEQFF. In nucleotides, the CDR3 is TGTGCCAGCACCAGGGACAGGGGAGAAGAGCAGTTCTTC.

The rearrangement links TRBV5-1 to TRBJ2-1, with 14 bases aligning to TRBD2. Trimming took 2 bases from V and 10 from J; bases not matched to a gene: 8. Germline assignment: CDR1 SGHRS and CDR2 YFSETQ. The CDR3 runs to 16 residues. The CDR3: CASSFRSGTSGREQFF. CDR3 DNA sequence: TGCGCCAGCAGCTTTCGATCCGGGACTAGCGGGAGAGAGCAGTTCTTC.

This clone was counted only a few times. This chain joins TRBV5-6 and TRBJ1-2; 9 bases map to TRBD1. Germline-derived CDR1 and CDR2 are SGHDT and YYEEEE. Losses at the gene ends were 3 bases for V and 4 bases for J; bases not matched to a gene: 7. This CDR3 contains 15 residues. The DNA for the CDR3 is TGTGCCAGCAGCTCACAACCGGGACAGGGCTATGGCTACACCTTC. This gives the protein CASSSQPGQGYGYTF.

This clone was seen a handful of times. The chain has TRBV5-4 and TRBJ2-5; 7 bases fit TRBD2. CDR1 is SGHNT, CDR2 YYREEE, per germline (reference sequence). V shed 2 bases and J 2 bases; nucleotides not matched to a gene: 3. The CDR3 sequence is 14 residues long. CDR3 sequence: CASSFGTIQETQYF. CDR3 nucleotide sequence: TGTGCCAGCAGCTTTGGGACTATACAAGAGACCCAGTACTTC. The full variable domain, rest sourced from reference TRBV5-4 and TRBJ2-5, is ETGVTQSPTHLIKTRGQQVTLRCSSQSGHNTVSWYQQALGQGPQFIFQYYREEENGRGNFPPRFSGLQFPNYSSELNVNALELDDSALYLCASSFGTIQETQYFGPGTRLLVL.

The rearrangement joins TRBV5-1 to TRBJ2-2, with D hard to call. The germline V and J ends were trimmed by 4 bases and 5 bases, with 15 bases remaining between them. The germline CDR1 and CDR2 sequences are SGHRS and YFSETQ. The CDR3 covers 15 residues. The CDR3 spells CASSPGSDRTGELFF. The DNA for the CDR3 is TGCGCCAGCAGCCCTGGTAGTGATCGGACCGGGGAGCTGTTTTTT.

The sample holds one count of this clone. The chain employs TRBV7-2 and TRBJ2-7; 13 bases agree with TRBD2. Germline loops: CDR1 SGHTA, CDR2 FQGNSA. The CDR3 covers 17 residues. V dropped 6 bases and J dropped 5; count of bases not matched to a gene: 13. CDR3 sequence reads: CASSRTLLAGGPDEQYF. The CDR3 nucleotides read TGTGCCAGCAGTCGGACCCTACTAGCGGGAGGGCCCGACGAGCAGTACTTC.

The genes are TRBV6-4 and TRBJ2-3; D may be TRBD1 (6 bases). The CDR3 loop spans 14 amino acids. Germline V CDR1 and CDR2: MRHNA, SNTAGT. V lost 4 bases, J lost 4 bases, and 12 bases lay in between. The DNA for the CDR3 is TGTGCCAGCAGTGCACAGGGAGAAGCAGATACGCAGTATTTT. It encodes CASSAQGEADTQYF.

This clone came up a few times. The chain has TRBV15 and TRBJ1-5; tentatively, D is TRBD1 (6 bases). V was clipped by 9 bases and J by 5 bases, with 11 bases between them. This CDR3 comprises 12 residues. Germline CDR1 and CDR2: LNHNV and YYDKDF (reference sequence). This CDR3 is CATPYRDQPQHF. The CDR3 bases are TGTGCCACGCCATACAGGGATCAGCCCCAGCATTTT.

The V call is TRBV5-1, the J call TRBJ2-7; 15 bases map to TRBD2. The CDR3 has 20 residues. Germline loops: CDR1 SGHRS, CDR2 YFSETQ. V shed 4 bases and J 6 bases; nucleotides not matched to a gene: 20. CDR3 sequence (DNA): TGCGCCAGCAGCCGGGGACTAGCGGGAGGCAGACTGGGGATAAATGGCGAGCAGTACTTC. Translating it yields CASSRGLAGGRLGINGEQYF.

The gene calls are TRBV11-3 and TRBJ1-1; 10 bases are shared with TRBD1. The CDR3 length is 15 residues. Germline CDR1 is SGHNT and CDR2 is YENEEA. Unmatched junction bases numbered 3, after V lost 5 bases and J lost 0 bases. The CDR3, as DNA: TGTGCCAGCAGCCCGGGACAGGGGTTGAACACTGAAGCTTTCTTT. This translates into CASSPGQGLNTEAFF.

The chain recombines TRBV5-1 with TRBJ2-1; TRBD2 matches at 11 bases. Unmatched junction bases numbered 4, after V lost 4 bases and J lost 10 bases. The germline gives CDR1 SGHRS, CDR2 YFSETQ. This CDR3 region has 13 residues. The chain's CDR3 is CASSILAGDEQFF. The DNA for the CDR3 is TGCGCCAGCAGCATACTAGCGGGAGACGAGCAGTTCTTC.

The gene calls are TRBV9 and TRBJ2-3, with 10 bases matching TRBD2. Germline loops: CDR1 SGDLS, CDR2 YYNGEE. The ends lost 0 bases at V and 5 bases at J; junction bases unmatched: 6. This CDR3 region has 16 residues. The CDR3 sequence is CASSVGSGREGDTQYF. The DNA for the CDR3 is TGTGCCAGCAGCGTAGGGAGCGGGAGGGAGGGAGATACGCAGTATTTT.

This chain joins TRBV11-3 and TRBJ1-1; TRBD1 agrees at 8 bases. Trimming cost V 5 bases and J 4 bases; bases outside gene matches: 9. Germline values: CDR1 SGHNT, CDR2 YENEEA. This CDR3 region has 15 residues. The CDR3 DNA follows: TGTGCCAGCAGCCCCCGGACAGGGAGGAGCACTGAAGCTTTCTTT. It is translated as CASSPRTGRSTEAFF.

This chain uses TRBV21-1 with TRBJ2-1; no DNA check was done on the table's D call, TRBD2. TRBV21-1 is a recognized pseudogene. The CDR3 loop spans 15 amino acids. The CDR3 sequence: CASSKCPGSINEQFF. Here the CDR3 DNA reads TGTGCCAGCAGCAAATGTCCGGGTAGTATCAATGAGCAGTTCTTC.

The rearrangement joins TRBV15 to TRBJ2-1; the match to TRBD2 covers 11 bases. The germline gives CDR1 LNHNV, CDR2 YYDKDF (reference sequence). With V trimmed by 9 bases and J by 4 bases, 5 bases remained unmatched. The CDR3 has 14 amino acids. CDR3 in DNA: TGTGCCACTAGTAGCGGGAGGGAGTACAATGAGCAGTTCTTC. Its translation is CATSSGREYNEQFF. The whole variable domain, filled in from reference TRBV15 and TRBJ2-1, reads DAMVIQNPRYQVTQFGKPVTLSCSQTLNHNVMYWYQQKSSQAPKLLFHYYDKDFNNEADTPDNFQSRRPNTSFCFLDIRSPGLGDTAMYLCATSSGREYNEQFFGPGTRLTVL.

CDR3 sequence: CASSWTGYEQYF. DNA for the CDR3: TGTGCCAGCAGCTGGACAGGGTACGAGCAGTACTTC. The chain uses TRBV7-9 and TRBJ2-7; 8 bases map to TRBD1. Germline values: CDR1 SEHNR, CDR2 FQNEAQ (reference sequence). CDR3 length: 12 residues. Trimming took 4 bases from V and 4 from J; bases not matched to a gene: 0.

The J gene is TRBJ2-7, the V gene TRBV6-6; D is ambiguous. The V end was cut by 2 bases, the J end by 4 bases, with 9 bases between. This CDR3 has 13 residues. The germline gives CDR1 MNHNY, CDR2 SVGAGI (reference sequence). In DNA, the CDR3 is TGTGCCAGCAGTTACGCTATCCGGTACGAGCAGTACTTC. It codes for CASSYAIRYEQYF.

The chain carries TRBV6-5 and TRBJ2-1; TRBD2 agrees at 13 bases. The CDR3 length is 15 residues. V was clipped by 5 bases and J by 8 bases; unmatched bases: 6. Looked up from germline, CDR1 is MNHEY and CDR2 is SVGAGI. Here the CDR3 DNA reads TGTGCCAGCAGTCAAACTAGCGGGAGGGTTGATGAGCAGTTCTTC. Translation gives CASSQTSGRVDEQFF.

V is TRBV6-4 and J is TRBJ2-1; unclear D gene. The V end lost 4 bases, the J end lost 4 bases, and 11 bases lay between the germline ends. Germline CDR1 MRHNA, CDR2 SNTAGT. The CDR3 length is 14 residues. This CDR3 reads CASSAGALYNEQFF. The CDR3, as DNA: TGTGCCAGCAGTGCGGGTGCATTATACAATGAGCAGTTCTTC.

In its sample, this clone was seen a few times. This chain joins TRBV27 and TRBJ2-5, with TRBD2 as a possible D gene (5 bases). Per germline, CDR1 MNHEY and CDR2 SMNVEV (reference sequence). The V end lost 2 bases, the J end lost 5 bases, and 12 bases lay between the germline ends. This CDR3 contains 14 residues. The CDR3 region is CASSLTGGRETQYF. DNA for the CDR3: TGTGCCAGCAGTTTAACCGGAGGCCGGGAGACCCAGTACTTC.